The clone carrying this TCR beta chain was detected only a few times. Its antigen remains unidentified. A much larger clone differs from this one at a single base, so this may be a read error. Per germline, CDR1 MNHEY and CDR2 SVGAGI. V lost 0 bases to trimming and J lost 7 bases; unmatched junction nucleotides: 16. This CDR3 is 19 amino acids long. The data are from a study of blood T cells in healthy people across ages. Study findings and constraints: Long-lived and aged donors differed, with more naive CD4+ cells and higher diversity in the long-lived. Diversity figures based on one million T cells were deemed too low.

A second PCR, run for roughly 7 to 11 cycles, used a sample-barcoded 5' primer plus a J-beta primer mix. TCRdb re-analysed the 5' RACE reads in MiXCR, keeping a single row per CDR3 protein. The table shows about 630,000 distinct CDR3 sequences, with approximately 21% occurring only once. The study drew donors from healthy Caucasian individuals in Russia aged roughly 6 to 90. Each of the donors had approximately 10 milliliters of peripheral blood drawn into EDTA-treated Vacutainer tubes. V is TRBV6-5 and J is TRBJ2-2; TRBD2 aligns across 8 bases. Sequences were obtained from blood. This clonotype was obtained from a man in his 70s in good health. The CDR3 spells CASSYSRGLVGGPHGELFF. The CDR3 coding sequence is TGTGCCAGCAGTTACTCGAGGGGACTAGTGGGAGGGCCTCACGGGGAGCTGTTTTTT.